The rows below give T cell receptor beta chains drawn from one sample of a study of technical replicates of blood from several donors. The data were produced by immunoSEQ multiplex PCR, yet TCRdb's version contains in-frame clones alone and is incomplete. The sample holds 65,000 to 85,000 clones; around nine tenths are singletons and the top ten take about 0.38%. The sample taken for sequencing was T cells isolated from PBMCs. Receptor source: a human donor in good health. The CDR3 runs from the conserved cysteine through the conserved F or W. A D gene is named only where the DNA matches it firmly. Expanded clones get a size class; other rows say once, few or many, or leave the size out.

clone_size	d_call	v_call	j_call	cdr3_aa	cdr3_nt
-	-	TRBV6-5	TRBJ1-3	CASSYSREGTIYF	TGTGCCAGCAGTTACTCCAGGGAAGGCACCATATATTTT
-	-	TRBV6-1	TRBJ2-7	CATASRGYEQYF	TGTGCCACCGCGAGCCGGGGGTACGAGCAGTACTTC
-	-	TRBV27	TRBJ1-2	CASSLRPGVDYGYTF	TGTGCCAGCAGTTTAAGACCAGGGGTAGACTATGGCTACACCTTC
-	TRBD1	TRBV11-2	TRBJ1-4	CASSLGRGLGATNEKLFF	TGTGCCAGCAGCTTGGGCAGGGGGCTTGGGGCAACTAATGAAAAACTGTTTTTT
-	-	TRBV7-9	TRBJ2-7	CASSKQDYEQYF	TGTGCCAGCAGTAAACAGGACTACGAGCAGTACTTC
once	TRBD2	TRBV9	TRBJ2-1	CASSVLSGRDYEQFF	TGTGCCAGCAGCGTCCTTAGCGGGAGGGACTATGAGCAGTTCTTC
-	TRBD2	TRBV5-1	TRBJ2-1	CASSLTRTSSGDEQFF	TGCGCCAGCAGCTTGACCCGGACTAGCTCGGGGGATGAGCAGTTCTTC
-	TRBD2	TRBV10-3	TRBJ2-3	CATLIRTTGGPTTDTQYF	TGTGCCACCCTAATCCGAACCACGGGAGGCCCTACCACAGATACGCAGTATTTT
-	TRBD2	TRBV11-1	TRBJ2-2	CASSLGLAGAGGELFF	TGTGCCAGCAGCTTAGGACTGGCGGGAGCTGGCGGGGAGCTGTTTTTT
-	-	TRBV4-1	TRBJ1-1	CASSQGPRGNTEAFF	TGCGCCAGCAGCCAAGGCCCCCGGGGGAACACTGAAGCTTTCTTT
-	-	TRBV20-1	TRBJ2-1	CSASFDEQFF	TGCAGTGCTAGTTTCGATGAGCAGTTCTTC
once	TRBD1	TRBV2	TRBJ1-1	CASSAGGTGRRAFF	TGTGCCAGCAGCGCCGGTGGGACAGGGAGGCGAGCTTTCTTT
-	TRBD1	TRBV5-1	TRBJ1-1	CASSSDRGQAFF	TGCGCCAGCAGCTCGGACAGGGGACAAGCTTTCTTT
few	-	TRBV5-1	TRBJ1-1	CASSRDTLNTEAFF	TGCGCCAGCAGCCGGGACACGCTCAACACTGAAGCTTTCTTT
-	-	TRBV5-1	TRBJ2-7	CASSLSTGSKYEQYF	TGCGCCAGCAGCTTAAGCACCGGGAGTAAGTACGAGCAGTACTTC
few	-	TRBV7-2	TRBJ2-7	CASSFVDSYEQYF	TGTGCCAGCAGCTTTGTAGACTCCTACGAGCAGTACTTC
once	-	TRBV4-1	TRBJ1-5	CASSLSTQVNQPQHF	TGCGCCAGCAGCCTAAGTACACAGGTCAATCAGCCCCAGCATTTT
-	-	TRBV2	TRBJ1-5	CASSAVEGQPQHF	TGTGCCAGCAGTGCTGTAGAGGGTCAGCCCCAGCATTTT
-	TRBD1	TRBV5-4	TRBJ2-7	CASSPGGRQYF	TGTGCCAGCAGCCCAGGGGGCAGGCAGTACTTC
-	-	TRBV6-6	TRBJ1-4	CASTGTGTLFF	TGTGCCAGCACCGGAACAGGGACACTGTTTTTT
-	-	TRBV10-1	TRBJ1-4	CASIVASGREKLFF	TGCGCCAGCATTGTTGCCTCGGGGAGGGAAAAACTGTTTTTT
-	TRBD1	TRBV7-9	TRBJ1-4	CASSFSDRAEKLFF	TGTGCCAGCAGCTTTTCCGACAGGGCTGAAAAACTGTTTTTT
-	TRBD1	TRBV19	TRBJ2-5	CASTRTGGTQYF	TGTGCCAGTACCCGCACAGGGGGGACCCAGTACTTC
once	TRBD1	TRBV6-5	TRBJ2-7	CASKDREGEQYF	TGTGCCAGCAAAGACAGGGAAGGTGAGCAGTACTTC
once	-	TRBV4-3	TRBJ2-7	CASSPRGGVRHEQYF	TGCGCCAGCAGTCCAAGGGGGGGAGTAAGACACGAGCAGTACTTC